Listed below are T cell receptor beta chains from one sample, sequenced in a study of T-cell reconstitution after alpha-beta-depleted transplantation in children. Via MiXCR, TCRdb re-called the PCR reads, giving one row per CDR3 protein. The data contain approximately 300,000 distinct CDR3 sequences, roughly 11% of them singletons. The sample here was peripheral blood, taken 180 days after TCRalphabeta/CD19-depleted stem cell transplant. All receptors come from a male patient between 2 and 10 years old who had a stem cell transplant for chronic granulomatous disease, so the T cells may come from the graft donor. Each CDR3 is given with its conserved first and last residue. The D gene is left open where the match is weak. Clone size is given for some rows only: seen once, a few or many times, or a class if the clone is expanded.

CASSNRDRGPDTQYF	TGTGCCAGCAGCAACCGGGACAGGGGGCCAGATACGCAGTATTTT	many	TRBJ2-3	TRBV7-9	TRBD1
CASSLNFQETQYF	TGTGCCAGCAGCTTAAATTTCCAAGAGACCCAGTACTTC	many	TRBJ2-5	TRBV7-9	NA
CASSPVQGSLNEQFF	TGTGCCAGCTCACCAGTCCAGGGGAGCCTCAATGAGCAGTTCTTC	once	TRBJ2-1	TRBV18	NA
CASSLEAFIDTEAFF	TGTGCCAGCAGCTTAGAGGCGTTTATCGACACTGAAGCTTTCTTT	many	TRBJ1-1	TRBV13	NA
CASSDTQGVYNEQFF	TGTGCCAGCAGCGACACACAGGGGGTCTACAATGAGCAGTTCTTC	many	TRBJ2-1	TRBV9	TRBD1
CASSFSSRSLEAFF	TGTGCCAGCAGTTTCAGTTCCCGCAGTCTTGAAGCTTTCTTT	many	TRBJ1-1	TRBV12-3/TRBV12-4	NA
CASSPGPGAYEQYF	TGCGCCAGCAGCCCGGGTCCCGGGGCCTACGAGCAGTACTTC	medium-sized	TRBJ2-7	TRBV5-1	NA
CASSFLWGTYEQYF	NA	many	TRBJ2-7	TRBV5-5	NA
CASSPALGDSTDTQYF	TGTGCCAGCAGCCCAGCGTTGGGCGACAGCACAGATACGCAGTATTTT	many	TRBJ2-3	TRBV12-3/TRBV12-4	NA
CASSKARDEQFF	TGTGCCAGCAGTAAAGCTAGAGATGAGCAGTTCTTC	many	TRBJ2-1	TRBV6-5	NA
CASSFGRGQRTGELFF	TGTGCCAGTAGTTTCGGCAGGGGGCAGCGGACCGGGGAGCTGTTTTTT	NA	TRBJ2-2	TRBV19	TRBD1
CASSYSIGQAGSNQPQHF	TGTGCCAGCAGTTACTCGATAGGACAGGCGGGTAGCAATCAGCCCCAGCATTTT	many	TRBJ1-5	TRBV6-2/TRBV6-3	TRBD1
CASRPTRRANEQFF	TGTGCCAGCAGGCCGACTAGGAGGGCGAATGAGCAGTTCTTC	NA	TRBJ2-1	TRBV12-3/TRBV12-4	NA
CASSLRGGHEQYF	TGTGCCAGCAGTTTAAGGGGGGGGCACGAGCAGTACTTC	many	TRBJ2-7	TRBV12-3/TRBV12-4	NA
CSFRNSKANVLTF	TGCAGCTTTAGAAACTCCAAAGCCAACGTCCTGACTTTC	many	TRBJ2-6	TRBV29-1	NA
CASSPTFSSGNTIYF	TGTGCCAGCTCACCGACTTTTTCCTCTGGAAACACCATATATTTT	many	TRBJ1-3	TRBV18	NA
CASSSLGSRREREAQHF	TGTGCCAGCAGTTCCCTCGGGTCCCGCAGGGAGCGGGAGGCCCAGCATTTT	many	TRBJ1-5	TRBV28	NA
CSAGSSGETQYF	TGCAGCGCTGGATCTAGCGGCGAGACCCAGTACTTC	many	TRBJ2-5	TRBV29-1	TRBD2
CSATRLAPSTDTQYF	TGCAGTGCCACAAGACTAGCCCCAAGCACAGATACGCAGTATTTT	many	TRBJ2-3	TRBV20-1	TRBD2
CASSATGAGGNQPQHF	TGTGCCAGCAGCGCGACAGGGGCCGGGGGCAATCAGCCCCAGCATTTT	many	TRBJ1-5	TRBV9	TRBD1
CASSYSTDRGVYEQYF	TGTGCCAGCAGTTACTCAACGGACCGAGGAGTCTACGAGCAGTACTTC	many	TRBJ2-7	TRBV6-2/TRBV6-3	NA
CSARDGDRGTDTQYF	TGCAGTGCTAGAGATGGCGACAGGGGCACAGATACGCAGTATTTT	many	TRBJ2-3	TRBV20-1	TRBD1
CASSLAGTGYSPLHF	TGTGCCAGCAGCTTAGCCGGGACAGGGTATTCACCCCTCCACTTT	many	TRBJ1-6	TRBV11-2	TRBD1
CASSLSAGWVKAGELFF	TGTGCCAGCAGTTTATCCGCAGGGTGGGTCAAGGCCGGGGAGCTGTTTTTT	NA	TRBJ2-2	TRBV12-3/TRBV12-4	NA
CACSPPGGGTYEQYF	TGTGCCTGCTCCCCCCCGGGGGGGGGTACCTACGAGCAGTACTTC	NA	TRBJ2-7	TRBV3-1	TRBD2
CASSSPGSRNEKLFF	TGTGCCAGCAGTTCCCCGGGCAGTCGGAATGAAAAACTGTTTTTT	few	TRBJ1-4	TRBV28	NA
CASSNRGQGGETQYF	TGTGCCAGCAGCAACCGGGGACAGGGAGGCGAGACCCAGTACTTC	NA	TRBJ2-5	TRBV4-2	TRBD1
CSVEPGGSVWNEQFF	TGCAGCGTTGAACCAGGGGGTAGTGTTTGGAATGAGCAGTTCTTC	many	TRBJ2-1	TRBV29-1	TRBD1
CASSLGSGSLLGEQYF	TGCGCCAGCAGCTTGGGTAGCGGGAGCCTCCTAGGCGAGCAGTACTTC	many	TRBJ2-7	TRBV5-1	TRBD2
CASSPPLAGAQFF	TGTGCCAGCAGCCCCCCGCTAGCGGGGGCGCAGTTCTTC	many	TRBJ2-1	TRBV7-2	TRBD2
CASSLLRHGTDTQYF	TGTGCCAGCAGCTTACTCCGACACGGCACAGATACGCAGTATTTT	few	TRBJ2-3	TRBV7-2	NA
CASSQSLAGTSGKATDTQYF	TGTGCCAGCAGCCAGTCACTCGCCGGGACTAGCGGGAAGGCCACAGATACGCAGTATTTT	many	TRBJ2-3	TRBV4-2	TRBD2
CSVDLVEDEDTQYF	TGCAGCGTTGACCTAGTGGAGGATGAAGATACGCAGTATTTT	many	TRBJ2-3	TRBV29-1	NA
CAFAGRTDTQYF	TGTGCCTTTGCGGGACGCACAGATACGCAGTATTTT	few	TRBJ2-3	TRBV30	NA
CASSPIGTDVVNQEGDTF	TGTGCCAGCAGCCCAATAGGGACGGACGTTGTCAACCAAGAGGGCGACACCTTC	NA	TRBJ1-2	TRBV7-3	NA